These 31 T cell receptor beta chains originate from one sample sequenced in a study of long-term antiretroviral therapy in people with HIV. Runs used v3.0 of the immunoSEQ assay and were done at survey level. Here immunoSEQ multiplex PCR was the method, and the copy in TCRdb shows in-frame clones only, minus some. The sample comprises around 13,000 clones, approximately 83% of which are singletons, and 15% to 20% rests with the top ten. This specimen consisted of unsorted PBMCs, obtained 3.4 years after starting antiretroviral therapy. These receptors all stem from a man in his forties with HIV.

The gene calls are TRBV7-2 and TRBJ2-5; TRBD2 matches 7 bases. CDR3 length equals 15 residues. From germline, CDR1 is SGHTA and CDR2 FQGNSA. J lost 4 bases, V lost 1 base, and 6 bases had no gene match. The CDR3 loop is CASSLVFGGRETQYF. In DNA form, the CDR3 reads TGTGCCAGCAGCTTAGTGTTTGGCGGGAGAGAGACCCAGTACTTC.

The V gene is TRBV2, the J gene TRBJ2-7; 10 bases are shared with TRBD1. This CDR3 region has 14 residues. V was clipped by 7 bases and J by 6 bases; unmatched bases: 9. The germline gives CDR1 SNHLY, CDR2 FYNNEI. CDR3 residues: CASIRDRGRGEQYF. CDR3 sequence (DNA): TGTGCCAGCATCCGAGACAGGGGGCGCGGCGAGCAGTACTTC. The full variable domain, its missing parts supplied by reference TRBV2 and TRBJ2-7, is EPEVTQTPSHQVTQMGQEVILRCVPISNHLYFYWYRQILGQKVEFLVSFYNNEISEKSEIFDDQFSVERPDGSNFTLKIRSTKLEDSAMYFCASIRDRGRGEQYFGPGTRLTVT.

CDR3 sequence: CATSRGGSGGYEQYF. CDR3 in DNA: TGTGCCACCAGCAGAGGGGGGTCAGGGGGATACGAGCAGTACTTC. V is TRBV15 and J is TRBJ2-7; TRBD1 aligns across 7 bases. J was trimmed by 4 bases and V by 1 base; bases with no gene match: 7. Germline V gene sequence: CDR1 LNHNV, CDR2 YYDKDF (reference sequence). This CDR3 contains 15 residues. The full variable domain, in which reference TRBV15 and TRBJ2-7 provide the parts outside the CDR3, is DAMVIQNPRYQVTQFGKPVTLSCSQTLNHNVMYWYQQKSSQAPKLLFHYYDKDFNNEADTPDNFQSRRPNTSFCFLDIRSPGLGDTAMYLCATSRGGSGGYEQYFGPGTRLTVT.

The V gene is TRBV9, the J gene TRBJ2-1; D perhaps matches TRBD2 (6 bases). This CDR3 has 15 residues. Deletions cut 9 bases from V and 2 bases from J, with 18 bases between. Germline V lookup: CDR1 SGDLS, CDR2 YYNGEE. The CDR3 DNA reads TGTGCCACCACACCAGCGGGTAAGCCCTACAATGAGCAGTTCTTC. It encodes CATTPAGKPYNEQFF.

The V gene is TRBV7-9, the J gene TRBJ2-7; D is ambiguous. The CDR3 length is 16 residues. Germline V gene sequence: CDR1 SEHNR, CDR2 FQNEAQ (reference sequence). V was pared by 5 bases and J by 2 bases, with 19 bases between. The CDR3 loop reads CASSPTRRAATYEQYF. In nucleotides, the CDR3 is TGTGCCAGCAGCCCAACCCGTCGAGCAGCAACCTACGAGCAGTACTTC.

A few counts support this clone. The V and J genes are TRBV19 and TRBJ2-7; D gene uncertain. Germline CDR1 LNHDA, CDR2 SQIVND (reference sequence). Trimming pared 3 bases from V and 0 bases from J, leaving 9 bases between. The CDR3 loop spans 14 amino acids. The CDR3 DNA reads as TGTGCCAGTAGTATTGGGCGCCGCTCCTACGAGCAGTACTTC. Translated: CASSIGRRSYEQYF.

The CDR3 nucleotides are TGCAGCGTTAGGGCCCAGGGGGAAGGGGAGCAGTACTTC. Translation: CSVRAQGEGEQYF. This sequence joins TRBV29-1 and TRBJ2-7, with TRBD1 identical over 7 bases. Germline CDR1 reads SQVTM; CDR2 reads ANQGSEA. This CDR3 is 13 amino acids long. With V trimmed by 5 bases and J by 7 bases, 11 bases remained unmatched.

This chain connects TRBV7-2 to TRBJ2-7, with D possibly being TRBD1 or TRBD2 (5 bases each). V was pared by 2 bases and J by 3 bases, with 11 bases between. Germline V lookup: CDR1 SGHTA, CDR2 FQGNSA. CDR3 length equals 14 residues. The CDR3 sequence is CASSLLGEFYEQYF. The CDR3 coding sequence is TGTGCCAGCAGCTTATTGGGGGAGTTCTACGAGCAGTACTTC. Full variable domain (missing parts from reference TRBV7-2 and TRBJ2-7): GAGVSQSPSNKVTEKGKDVELRCDPISGHTALYWYRQSLGQGLEFLIYFQGNSAPDKSGLPSDRFSAERTGGSVSTLTIQRTQQEDSAVYLCASSLLGEFYEQYFGPGTRLTVT.

The CDR3: CAISAEGQNSNQPQHF. The CDR3 nucleotides read TGTGCCATCAGCGCCGAGGGACAGAATAGCAATCAGCCCCAGCATTTT. This chain joins TRBV10-3 and TRBJ1-5; the match to TRBD1 covers 7 bases. Germline V gene sequence: CDR1 ENHRY, CDR2 SYGVKD. V was clipped by 6 bases and J by 0 bases; unmatched bases: 8. The CDR3 is 16 amino acids.

This rearrangement joins TRBV30 to TRBJ1-2, with no clear D. Trimming took 1 base from V and 8 from J, leaving 17 bases between them. Germline V gives CDR1 GTSNPN, CDR2 SVGIG (reference sequence). The CDR3 contains 14 residues. The CDR3 nucleotides are TGTGCCTGGAGTGGGGCCCCCGGCCACGGGGGCTACACCTTC. It codes for CAWSGAPGHGGYTF.

This chain uses TRBV4-3 with TRBJ1-4; D gene unclear. This CDR3 contains 13 residues. Germline V gene lookup returns CDR1 LGHNA and CDR2 YSLEER. The ends were cut back, 1 base at V and 8 bases at J, with 8 bases in the middle. The CDR3 loop is CASSQAAGEKLFF. Here the CDR3 DNA reads TGCGCCAGCAGCCAAGCGGCCGGAGAAAAACTGTTTTTT.

There are a few counts of this clone. V gene TRBV19 combines with J gene TRBJ2-2; 8 positions agree with TRBD1. The trim removed 4 bases at V and 7 bases at J, leaving 11 bases unmatched. Germline V lookup: CDR1 LNHDA, CDR2 SQIVND (reference sequence). The CDR3 sequence is 16 residues long. CDR3 in amino acids: CASSRTGLSGYGELFF. The CDR3 DNA reads as TGTGCCAGTAGTAGGACAGGGCTGAGTGGGTACGGGGAGCTGTTTTTT. Full variable domain (remainder filled in from reference TRBV19 and TRBJ2-2): DGGITQSPKYLFRKEGQNVTLSCEQNLNHDAMYWYRQDPGQGLRLIYYSQIVNDFQKGDIAEGYSVSREKKESFPLTVTSAQKNPTAFYLCASSRTGLSGYGELFFGEGSRLTVL.

The rearrangement uses TRBV7-2 and TRBJ2-3, with 7 bases that match TRBD1. The V and J ends lost 5 bases and 2 bases, in that order; junction bases with no gene match: 7. The CDR3 is 15 residues long. Germline CDR1 reads SGHTA; CDR2 reads FQGNSA. In nucleotides, the CDR3 is TGTGCCAGCAGCGCAAGACAGGGTAACACAGATACGCAGTATTTT. It encodes CASSARQGNTDTQYF.

CDR3: CASSLGAADTQYF. The CDR3, as DNA: TGTGCCAGCAGCCTAGGAGCGGCAGATACGCAGTATTTT. The genes are TRBV27 and TRBJ2-3; tentatively, D is TRBD2 (5 bases). The CDR3 totals 13 residues. V was trimmed by 6 bases and J by 4 bases, leaving 11 bases between them. Germline CDR1 reads MNHEY; CDR2 reads SMNVEV (reference sequence).

The chain recombines TRBV4-2 with TRBJ2-7; D is possibly TRBD1 (5 bases). Germline-derived CDR1 and CDR2 are LGHNA and YNFKEQ. The CDR3 spans 13 residues. Deletions cut 4 bases from V and 4 bases from J, with 11 bases between. CDR3 DNA sequence: TGTGCCAGCAGCCCGAACACAGGATACGAGCAGTACTTC. It is translated as CASSPNTGYEQYF.

This clone appeared a single time. The chain has TRBV5-1 and TRBJ2-2, with D hard to call. V lost 6 bases and J 1 base, leaving 13 bases between the germline ends. Germline V gene data show CDR1 as SGHRS and CDR2 as YFSETQ. This CDR3 contains 15 residues. The CDR3 here is CASTTQPGNTGELFF. CDR3 nucleotide sequence: TGCGCCAGCACCACACAGCCAGGGAACACCGGGGAGCTGTTTTTT.

The chain has TRBV7-9 and TRBJ1-1; no definite D call. Trimming shortened V by 1 base and J by 4 bases, and 10 bases separated the two germline ends. There are 14 residues in the CDR3. Germline assignment: CDR1 SEHNR and CDR2 FQNEAQ (reference sequence). DNA for the CDR3: TGTGCCAGCAGCTTAGTGCAGTTTGGCACTGAAGCTTTCTTT. Translation gives CASSLVQFGTEAFF. Variable domain in full (rest from reference TRBV7-9 and TRBJ1-1): DTGVSQNPRHKITKRGQNVTFRCDPISEHNRLYWYRQTLGQGPEFLTYFQNEAQLEKSRLLSDRFSAERPKGSFSTLEIQRTEQGDSAMYLCASSLVQFGTEAFFGQGTRLTVV.

The genes are TRBV4-2 and TRBJ1-2; D perhaps matches TRBD1 (5 bases). The germline CDR1 and CDR2 sequences are LGHNA and YNFKEQ. The CDR3 loop spans 14 amino acids. The V and J ends lost 0 bases and 6 bases respectively, with 11 bases between them. The CDR3 region is CASSQDGGVDGYTF. CDR3 coding DNA: TGTGCCAGCAGCCAAGATGGAGGGGTTGATGGCTACACCTTC.

The chain joins TRBV28 to TRBJ2-7, with D possibly TRBD1 on 6 matching bases. CDR1 is MDHEN, CDR2 SYDVKM, per germline. Trimming removed 2 bases at V and 5 bases at J, with 25 bases between. The CDR3 has 18 residues. The CDR3 DNA reads as TGTGCCAGCAGTTTAATTTCGATTCGTAAACAGGGAAGTAACGAGCAGTACTTC. Translated, it gives CASSLISIRKQGSNEQYF.

This clone was recorded only once. The gene calls are TRBV7-8 and TRBJ2-7, with D hard to call. Germline V gene lookup returns CDR1 SGHVS and CDR2 FQNEAQ. This CDR3 is 14 amino acids long. The ends were cut back, 5 bases at V and 3 bases at J, with 14 bases in the middle. The CDR3: CASSRTGANYEQYF. The CDR3 region has the DNA TGTGCCAGCAGCAGAACGGGCGCCAACTACGAGCAGTACTTC.

The rearrangement joins TRBV4-2 to TRBJ1-1; 7 bases are a match to TRBD1. V gave up 0 bases and J gave up 3 bases; unmatched junction bases: 4. Germline CDR1 and CDR2: LGHNA and YNFKEQ. The CDR3 covers 15 residues. The CDR3 nucleotides are TGTGCCAGCAGCCAAGAAGACAGGGCGTACACTGAAGCTTTCTTT. Protein: CASSQEDRAYTEAFF.

This chain connects TRBV28 to TRBJ1-5; 9 bases fit TRBD1. The J segment lost 4 bases and the V segment lost 6 bases, leaving 4 bases of the junction unmatched. Looked up from germline, CDR1 is MDHEN and CDR2 is SYDVKM. The CDR3 runs to 14 residues. CDR3 region: CASRGTGNNQPQHF. The DNA of the CDR3 is TGTGCCAGCAGGGGGACAGGGAATAATCAGCCCCAGCATTTT.

The chain couples TRBV4-2 to TRBJ2-2; D is ambiguous. The CDR3 runs 12 residues. Trimming took 6 bases from V and 2 from J, leaving 4 bases between them. CDR1 and CDR2 from the germline V gene are LGHNA and YNFKEQ. The CDR3 DNA reads TGTGCCAGCAGTCGCAACACCGGGGAGCTGTTTTTT. Translating gives CASSRNTGELFF.

The sample holds one count of this clone. The J gene is TRBJ2-5, the V gene TRBV4-3; 7 nucleotides align to TRBD1. The CDR3 is 14 amino acids. V shed 4 bases, J shed 1 base, and the junction held 3 bases outside the gene matches. From germline, CDR1 is LGHNA and CDR2 YSLEER. The CDR3 region is CASSPGTAQETQYF. The CDR3 DNA reads TGCGCCAGCAGCCCAGGGACAGCCCAAGAGACCCAGTACTTC.

The genes are TRBV28 and TRBJ2-7; TRBD1 aligns across 9 bases. V was clipped by 5 bases and J by 4 bases; unmatched bases: 9. This CDR3 contains 15 residues. From germline, CDR1 is MDHEN and CDR2 SYDVKM. CDR3 bases: TGTGCCAGCAGTATGCCGGGACAGGGTAAATACGAGCAGTACTTC. Its protein product is CASSMPGQGKYEQYF.

This clone was recorded a few times. This chain uses TRBV7-9 with TRBJ1-2; D remains ambiguous. Germline CDR1 is SEHNR and CDR2 is FQNEAQ (reference sequence). The CDR3 runs to 13 residues. The germline V and J ends were trimmed by 6 bases and 4 bases, with 12 bases remaining between them. The CDR3 sequence is CASRPGVIYGYTF. The CDR3 bases are TGTGCCAGCAGACCCGGGGTGATCTATGGCTACACCTTC.

This clone appeared a few times. The chain couples TRBV27 to TRBJ2-1; D is possibly TRBD1 (6 bases). Looked up from germline, CDR1 is MNHEY and CDR2 is SMNVEV (reference sequence). V dropped 9 bases and J dropped 7 bases, with 22 bases sitting between them. This CDR3 region has 15 residues. In DNA form, the CDR3 reads TGTGCCAGTTCGACCAATAGGGGGAAGGGAAATGAGCAGTTCTTC. It codes for CASSTNRGKGNEQFF.

This chain connects TRBV5-7 to TRBJ1-3, with D perhaps matching TRBD1 (6 bases). TRBV5-7 is known as an ORF, though its function is uncertain. Between the trimmed V and J ends, which lost 4 bases and 7 bases, there was a span of 15 bases. The CDR3 contains 14 residues. In DNA form, the CDR3 reads TGTGCCAGCAGCATAACAGGGCCAGGTAACACCATATATTTT. Amino acid sequence: CASSITGPGNTIYF.

V and J are TRBV9 and TRBJ2-1; TRBD2 matches at 12 bases. The ends lost 3 bases at V and 7 bases at J; junction bases unmatched: 8. Germline CDR1 reads SGDLS; CDR2 reads YYNGEE. CDR3 length: 16 amino acids. The CDR3 loop reads CASSGLAGVLANEQFF. CDR3 nucleotides: TGTGCCAGCAGCGGACTAGCGGGAGTTTTAGCGAATGAGCAGTTCTTC.

V usage is TRBV18 and J usage is TRBJ1-5; 9 nucleotides agree with TRBD1. Germline assignment: CDR1 KGHSH and CDR2 LQKENI. This CDR3 region has 14 residues. After removal of 4 bases from V and 4 bases from J, the junction contained 2 bases not matched to a gene. CDR3 region: CASSLDRGNQPQHF. CDR3 sequence (DNA): TGTGCCAGCTCACTGGACAGGGGAAATCAGCCCCAGCATTTT.

V usage is TRBV27 and J usage is TRBJ2-5, with TRBD2 matching over 13 bases. Germline CDR1 and CDR2: MNHEY and SMNVEV (reference sequence). V lost 5 bases, J lost 5 bases, and 8 bases stayed unmatched. The CDR3 runs to 16 residues. The CDR3 nucleotides are TGTGCCAGCAGTCCCACTAGCGGGAGGGCCTTTGAGACCCAGTACTTC. This gives the protein CASSPTSGRAFETQYF.